A selection of T cell receptor beta chains follows, all from one sample in a study of patients and donors after allogeneic stem cell transplantation. MiXCR was run by TCRdb on the RT-PCR reads, yielding one entry per CDR3 protein. The sample holds 200,000 to 250,000 distinct CDR3 sequences, roughly 15% seen once. Sequenced: blood, either unsorted or a sorted T cell fraction (not recorded which). The source is a human donor who was either an allogeneic HSCT recipient or a stem cell or donor lymphocyte infusion donor (not recorded which). It is not recorded whose cells these are; they may come from a transplant donor. The CDR3 runs from the conserved cysteine through the conserved F or W.

j_gene,v_gene,CDR3aa
TRBJ1-1,TRBV30,CAWGQSLTEAFF
TRBJ2-3,TRBV29-1,CSAERTDTQYF
TRBJ2-7,TRBV20-1,CSAGDREPYEQYF
TRBJ1-1,TRBV11-2,CASSLGVQGNTEAFF
TRBJ2-5,TRBV18,CASSLFGQQETQYF
TRBJ2-5,TRBV29-1,CSVGSGALETQYF
TRBJ2-7,TRBV4-1,CASSQGSAGVYEQYF
TRBJ2-7,TRBV6-1,CASSGFGGLANEQYF
TRBJ2-1,TRBV7-3,CASSFTGQGVDEQFF
TRBJ2-3,TRBV6-6,CASTWPSTDTQYF
TRBJ2-5,TRBV7-6,CASSSPRLAGADETQYF
TRBJ1-6,TRBV4-2,CASSQEPRGYSPLHF
TRBJ2-6,TRBV7-3,CASSLAGDLSGANVLTF
TRBJ2-5,TRBV11-2,CASSKARSTTQYF
TRBJ2-3,TRBV4-1,CASSQVRTDSTDTQYF
TRBJ2-2,TRBV27,CASSSVGAGLAGGTGELFF
TRBJ2-3,TRBV2,CASRPTTYTDTQYF
TRBJ1-5,TRBV29-1,CSVEDWGQGFNQPQHF
TRBJ2-1,TRBV29-1,CSAGINNEQFF
TRBJ2-7,TRBV12-3/TRBV12-4,CASSRLISYEQYF
TRBJ1-2,TRBV7-3,CASSLSKGGYTF
TRBJ2-1,TRBV19,CASSRGAGNNEQFF
TRBJ2-1,TRBV12-3/TRBV12-4,CASSFILDPVNEQFF
TRBJ1-2,TRBV14,CASSLLRTGGGYTF
TRBJ2-7,TRBV5-6,CASSSAGPGSYEQYF
TRBJ2-1,TRBV29-1,CSASQSYNEQFF
TRBJ1-1,TRBV9,CASSRGGMNTEAFF
TRBJ2-5,TRBV2,CASSGQLGPMKAQYF
TRBJ2-3,TRBV9,CASSALAGAADTQYF
TRBJ2-7,TRBV20-1,CSAPDRREEQYF
TRBJ2-6,TRBV7-9,CATPQSVSGANVLTF
TRBJ2-3,TRBV25-1,CASSELKGTGGHPDTQYF
TRBJ1-2,TRBV12-3/TRBV12-4,CASRGMSGGDYGYTF
TRBJ1-1,TRBV6-1,CASSENGGSTEAFF
TRBJ1-1,TRBV27,CASSFKAGTLGTEAFF
TRBJ1-1,TRBV5-5,CASSRFQGQMNTEAFF
TRBJ2-3,TRBV18,CASSPRYSGKSTDTQYF
TRBJ1-2,TRBV20-1,CSAHYATGYGYTF
TRBJ2-4,TRBV28,CASRESGSLAKNIQYF
TRBJ2-2,TRBV5-1,CASSWTGGTGELFF
TRBJ1-5,TRBV20-1,CSAQDRGNQPQHF
TRBJ2-7,TRBV14,CASSSTNYTSSYEQYF
TRBJ2-7,TRBV29-1,CSVDVAGTYEQYF
TRBJ1-1,TRBV5-5,CASSFIGDTEAFF
TRBJ2-1,TRBV30,CAWKGNSGMNEQFF
TRBJ1-4,TRBV19,CASSFAVAGGEKLFF
TRBJ1-5,TRBV12-3/TRBV12-4,CASSLVGGFSNQPQHF
TRBJ2-1,TRBV9,CASSVEGGGRALNNEQFF
TRBJ2-4,TRBV20-1,CSAVVGVLANIQYF
TRBJ2-3,TRBV4-1,CASSQLTTSGSGNTQYF
TRBJ1-5,TRBV2,CASSQQGKSNQPQHF
TRBJ2-7,TRBV4-2,CASSQGLSYEQYF
TRBJ2-3,TRBV5-1,CASSLGARGSRDTQYF